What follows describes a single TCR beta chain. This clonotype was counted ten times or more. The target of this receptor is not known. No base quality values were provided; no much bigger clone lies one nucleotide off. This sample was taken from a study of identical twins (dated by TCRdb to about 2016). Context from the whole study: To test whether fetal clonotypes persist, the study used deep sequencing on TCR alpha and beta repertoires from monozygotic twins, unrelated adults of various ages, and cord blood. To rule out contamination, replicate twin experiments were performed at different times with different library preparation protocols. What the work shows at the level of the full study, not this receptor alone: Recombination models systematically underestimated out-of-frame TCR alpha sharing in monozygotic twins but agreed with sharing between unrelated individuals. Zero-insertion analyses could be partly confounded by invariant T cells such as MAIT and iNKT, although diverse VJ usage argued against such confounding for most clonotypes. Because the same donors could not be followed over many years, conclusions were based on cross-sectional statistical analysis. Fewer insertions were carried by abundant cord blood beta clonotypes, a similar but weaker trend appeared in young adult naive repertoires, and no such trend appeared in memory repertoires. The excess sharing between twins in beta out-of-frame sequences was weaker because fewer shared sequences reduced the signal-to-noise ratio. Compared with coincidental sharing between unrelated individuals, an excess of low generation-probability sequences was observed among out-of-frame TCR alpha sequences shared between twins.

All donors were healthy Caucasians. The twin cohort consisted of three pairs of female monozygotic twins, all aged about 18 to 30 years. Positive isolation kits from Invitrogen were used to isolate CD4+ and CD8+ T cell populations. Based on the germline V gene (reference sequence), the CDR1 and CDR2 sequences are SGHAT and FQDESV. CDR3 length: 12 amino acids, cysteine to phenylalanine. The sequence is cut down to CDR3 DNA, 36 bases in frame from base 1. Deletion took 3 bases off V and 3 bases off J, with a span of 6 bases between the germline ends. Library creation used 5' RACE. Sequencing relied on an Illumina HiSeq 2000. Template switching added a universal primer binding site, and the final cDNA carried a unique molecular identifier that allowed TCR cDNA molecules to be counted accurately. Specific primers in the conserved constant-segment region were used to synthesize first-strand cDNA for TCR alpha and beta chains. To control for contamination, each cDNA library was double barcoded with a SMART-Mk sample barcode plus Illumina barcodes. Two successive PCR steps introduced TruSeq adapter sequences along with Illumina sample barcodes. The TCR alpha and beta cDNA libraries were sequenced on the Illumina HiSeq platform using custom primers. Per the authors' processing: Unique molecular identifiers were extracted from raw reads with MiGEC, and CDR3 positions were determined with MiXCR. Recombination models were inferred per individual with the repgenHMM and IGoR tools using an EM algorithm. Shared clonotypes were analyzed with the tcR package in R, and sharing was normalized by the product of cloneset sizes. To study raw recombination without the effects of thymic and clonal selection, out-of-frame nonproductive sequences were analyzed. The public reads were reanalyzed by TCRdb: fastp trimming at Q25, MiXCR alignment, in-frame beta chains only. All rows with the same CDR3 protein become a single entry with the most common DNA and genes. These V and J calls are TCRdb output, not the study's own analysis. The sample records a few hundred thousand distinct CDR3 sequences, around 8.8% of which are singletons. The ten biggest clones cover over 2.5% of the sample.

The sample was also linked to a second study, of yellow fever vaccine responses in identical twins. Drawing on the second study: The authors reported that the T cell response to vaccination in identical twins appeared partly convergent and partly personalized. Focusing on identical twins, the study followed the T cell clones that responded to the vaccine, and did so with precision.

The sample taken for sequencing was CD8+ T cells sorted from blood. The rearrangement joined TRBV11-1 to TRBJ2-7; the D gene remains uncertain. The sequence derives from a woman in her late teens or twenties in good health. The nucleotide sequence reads TGTGCCAGCAGCTTCAGTGTCTACGAGCAGTACTTC. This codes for CASSFSVYEQYF. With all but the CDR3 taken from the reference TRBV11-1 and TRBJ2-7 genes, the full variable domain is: EAEVAQSPRYKITEKSQAVAFWCDPISGHATLYWYRQILGQGPELLVQFQDESVVDDSQLPKDRFSAERLKGVDSTLKIQPAELGDSAMYLCASSFSVYEQYFGPGTRLTVT.